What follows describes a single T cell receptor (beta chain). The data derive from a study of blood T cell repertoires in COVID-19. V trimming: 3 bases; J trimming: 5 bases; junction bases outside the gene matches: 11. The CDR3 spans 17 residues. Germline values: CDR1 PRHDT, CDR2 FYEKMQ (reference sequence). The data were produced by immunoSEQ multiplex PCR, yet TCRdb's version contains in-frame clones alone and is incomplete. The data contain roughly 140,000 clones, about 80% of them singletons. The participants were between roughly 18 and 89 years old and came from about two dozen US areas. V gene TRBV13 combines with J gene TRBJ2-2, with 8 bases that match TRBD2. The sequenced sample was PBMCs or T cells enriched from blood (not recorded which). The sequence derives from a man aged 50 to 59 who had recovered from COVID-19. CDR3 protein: CASSLLERGRRTGELFF. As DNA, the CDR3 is TGTGCCAGCAGCTTGTTGGAGCGGGGGCGGAGGACCGGGGAGCTGTTTTTT.